This is a list of T cell receptor beta chains from one sample in a study of T cell responses to AZD1222 COVID-19 vaccine. Profiled with immunoSEQ multiplex PCR; TCRdb holds only in-frame clones, not every one. The sample lists fewer than 150,000 clones; 93% were seen once. The sample in question was peripheral blood, obtained on day 0 of AZD1222 vaccination. Receptors were obtained from an adult in good health. Each CDR3 is given with its conserved first and last residue. Each record gives: J gene, V gene, D gene, clone size, CDR3 DNA, CDR3 protein. A D gene is named only where the DNA matches it firmly. Not every row has a clone size; where given, it reads once, few, many or a size class.

TRBJ2-7 | TRBV2 | TRBD1 | - | TGTGCCGGGTCGGGACAGATTCCCTACGAGCAGTACTTC | CAGSGQIPYEQYF
TRBJ2-1 | TRBV7-7 | TRBD1 | - | TGTGCCAGCAGCTTAGCGGTGGGACAGGGCTACAATGAGCAGTTCTTC | CASSLAVGQGYNEQFF
TRBJ1-5 | TRBV6-5 | TRBD1 | - | TGTGCCAGCAGACCCTCAGGGGGGAGCAATCAGCCCCAGCATTTT | CASRPSGGSNQPQHF
TRBJ1-3 | TRBV11-2 | - | once | TGTGCCAGCAGCTCGCGCCAGGATTGGGGCACCATATATTTT | CASSSRQDWGTIYF
TRBJ1-5 | TRBV27 | - | - | TGTGCCAGCAGTTTATTTGGGGGGGCAGGCAATCAGCCCCAGCATTTT | CASSLFGGAGNQPQHF
TRBJ2-7 | TRBV7-9 | TRBD2 | - | TGTGCCAGCAGTGAGGGTAGCGGGCGCTCCTACGAGCAGTACTTC | CASSEGSGRSYEQYF
TRBJ1-6 | TRBV9 | TRBD1 | - | TGTGCCAGCAGCTTCGGACAGGAAAATTCACCCCTCCACTTT | CASSFGQENSPLHF
TRBJ1-5 | TRBV19 | - | - | TGTGCCAGTAGGGGTATGAGGGGGGAGCCCCAGCATTTT | CASRGMRGEPQHF
TRBJ1-3 | TRBV7-9 | TRBD1 | - | TGTGCCAGCAGCTTAGTCATGCGACAGGGGGGTTCTTCTGGAAACACCATATATTTT | CASSLVMRQGGSSGNTIYF
TRBJ2-1 | TRBV6-2/TRBV6-3 | TRBD2 | - | TGTGCCAGCAGTTACCTAGCGGGAGGCTACAATGAGCAGTTCTTC | CASSYLAGGYNEQFF
TRBJ1-2 | TRBV4-3 | - | - | TGCGCCAGCAGCCAAGATACGGATGGGAGAGGCTACACCTTC | CASSQDTDGRGYTF
TRBJ2-3 | TRBV4-1 | - | - | TGCGCCAGCAGCCAAGCCCCTCGCCTTACAGATACGCAGTATTTT | CASSQAPRLTDTQYF
TRBJ2-1 | TRBV6-5 | TRBD1 | - | TGTGCCAGCAGTACGTCCGGGACAGGTTTGTGGGAGCAGTTCTTC | CASSTSGTGLWEQFF
TRBJ2-3 | TRBV2 | - | - | TGTGCCAGCAGCCCCGATTTGGGTGGGGAGGGCACAGATACGCAGTATTTT | CASSPDLGGEGTDTQYF
TRBJ1-1 | TRBV5-1 | TRBD1 | once | TGCGCCAGCAGCTTGGGGGACAGGGGGCTAGGTACTGAAGCTTTCTTT | CASSLGDRGLGTEAFF
TRBJ2-1 | TRBV5-1 | TRBD2 | - | TGCGCCAGCAGCCCTCTTTCCACTAGCGACGAGCAGTTCTTC | CASSPLSTSDEQFF
TRBJ2-7 | TRBV30 | - | - | TGTGCCTGGAGTAAGGATTGGCCGGGGATTCTTTCCTACGAGCAGTACTTC | CAWSKDWPGILSYEQYF
TRBJ2-5 | TRBV5-1 | - | - | TGCGCCAGCAGCCGGGACGGACGACCCCAAGAGACCCAGTACTTC | CASSRDGRPQETQYF
TRBJ2-3 | TRBV6-6 | - | - | TGTGCCAGCAGGTCCCCCGGGACCGCACCTACCGATACGCAGTATTTT | CASRSPGTAPTDTQYF
TRBJ2-1 | TRBV5-4 | - | once | TGTGCCAGCAGCTTGCAGGGGCGTTCGGTATACAATGAGCAGTTCTTC | CASSLQGRSVYNEQFF
TRBJ1-5 | TRBV10-3 | - | - | TGTGCCATCAGTCTGGCGGTCACCGACCAGCCCCAGCATTTT | CAISLAVTDQPQHF
TRBJ2-7 | TRBV5-1 | - | - | TGCGCCAGCAGTCCGGCCAGCACTAGCGAGCAGTACTTC | CASSPASTSEQYF
TRBJ1-3 | TRBV18 | TRBD1 | - | TGTGCCAGCTCACCTATGACAGGGACTGGAAACACCATATATTTT | CASSPMTGTGNTIYF
TRBJ1-1 | TRBV7-9 | - | - | TGTGCCAGCAGCCCCACAGCGAACACTGAAGCTTTCTTT | CASSPTANTEAFF
TRBJ1-5 | TRBV6-5 | - | once | TGTGCCAGCAGTTATGAACCCGATCAGCCCCAGCATTTT | CASSYEPDQPQHF
TRBJ1-2 | TRBV7-2 | TRBD1 | - | TGTGCCAGCAGAACGGACAGGGAATCCCATGGCTACACCTTC | CASRTDRESHGYTF
TRBJ2-4 | TRBV7-2 | - | - | TGTGCCAGCAGCCAACTAGACTACAAAAACATTCAGTACTTC | CASSQLDYKNIQYF
TRBJ2-1 | TRBV7-2 | - | - | TGTGCCAGCAGCTTCGGACGAAGGTATGAGCAGTTCTTC | CASSFGRRYEQFF
TRBJ1-1 | TRBV18 | - | - | TGTGCCAGCTCACCGTCGGAGGGTCCCGAAGCTTTCTTT | CASSPSEGPEAFF
TRBJ1-4 | TRBV9 | TRBD1 | - | TGTGCCAGCAGCGTAGGGTACAGGGGGGACGAAAAACTGTTTTTT | CASSVGYRGDEKLFF
TRBJ1-2 | TRBV10-1 | TRBD1 | - | TGCGCCAGCAGTGAGGACAGGGGAAACTATGGCTACACCTTC | CASSEDRGNYGYTF
TRBJ1-6 | TRBV11-2 | - | - | TGTGCCAGCAGCTCTCCTTGGGGGGCTCAGGGTTCACCCCTCCACTTT | CASSSPWGAQGSPLHF
TRBJ2-1 | TRBV9 | - | - | TGTGCCAGCAGCGTAGGCCCCGGGGGAAGCTACAATGAGCAGTTCTTC | CASSVGPGGSYNEQFF
TRBJ2-1 | TRBV7-9 | - | - | TGTGCCAGCAGCCTACCAGGGGAGCGGCTTCGGGGGGAGCAGTTCTTC | CASSLPGERLRGEQFF
TRBJ1-1 | TRBV9 | TRBD1 | - | TGTGCCAGCAGCCGATTGGGACAGGCCGCTGAAGCTTTCTTT | CASSRLGQAAEAFF
TRBJ1-2 | TRBV6-5 | - | - | TGTGCCAGCAGTTACGATTTGAGGGATGGCTACACCTTC | CASSYDLRDGYTF
TRBJ2-1 | TRBV7-2 | - | - | TGTGCCAGCAGCTTTTACGTGAGTAGGGATGAGCAGTTCTTC | CASSFYVSRDEQFF
TRBJ1-3 | TRBV7-9 | - | - | TGTGCCAGCAGCCCATCCAGCCTTTCTGGAAACACCATATATTTT | CASSPSSLSGNTIYF
TRBJ1-4 | TRBV13 | - | - | TGTGCCAGCAGCTCCCGGACAGACTCTCGAATAAATGAAAAACTGTTTTTT | CASSSRTDSRINEKLFF
TRBJ2-2 | TRBV2 | TRBD2 | - | TGTGCCAGCAGTGTTAACCCGGGACTAGCGGACACCGGGGAGCTGTTTTTT | CASSVNPGLADTGELFF
TRBJ2-2 | TRBV19 | TRBD1 | - | TGTGCCAGTAGTATTAAGGGGGCGAGCGACACCGGGGAGCTGTTTTTT | CASSIKGASDTGELFF
TRBJ1-2 | TRBV10-2 | - | - | TGCGCCAGCAGTCGCGGGCCGCAGGGCTATGGCTACACCTTC | CASSRGPQGYGYTF
TRBJ2-7 | TRBV6-2/TRBV6-3 | TRBD2 | - | TGTGCCAGCAGCCCGCCGGGCGGGAGTTCGGGGGAGCAGTACTTC | CASSPPGGSSGEQYF
TRBJ1-2 | TRBV9 | - | - | TGTGCCAGTGGTGGCCCGGGGAGAAGCTATGGCTACACCTTC | CASGGPGRSYGYTF
TRBJ2-7 | TRBV9 | - | - | TGTGCCAGCAGCGTAGTGGCCAGCTCCTACGAGCAGTACTTC | CASSVVASSYEQYF
TRBJ2-4 | TRBV29-1 | TRBD1 | - | TGCAGCGTTACCGGGACAGACCGAACCAAAAACATTCAGTACTTC | CSVTGTDRTKNIQYF
TRBJ1-1 | TRBV4-1 | - | - | TGCGCCAGCAGCCAAGACCAGGTTCGGGCTGAAGCTTTCTTT | CASSQDQVRAEAFF
TRBJ2-1 | TRBV10-3 | TRBD1 | - | TGTGCCATCAGACCGGACAGGGTGGGCTACAATGAGCAGTTCTTC | CAIRPDRVGYNEQFF
TRBJ1-3 | TRBV9 | - | - | TGTGCCAGCAGCGTAGGTGGAGGAAACACCATATATTTT | CASSVGGGNTIYF
TRBJ2-7 | TRBV20-1 | TRBD1 | - | TGCAGTGCTAGTGGGGGCAGGGGGCGCGAGCAGTACTTC | CSASGGRGREQYF
TRBJ1-2 | TRBV18 | - | - | TGTGCCAGCTCGGCCGTGGAGGGGCATAACTATGGCTACACCTTC | CASSAVEGHNYGYTF
TRBJ1-1 | TRBV5-1 | - | - | TGCGCCAGCAGCTTGGCCATAGGTATAGCTGAAGCTTTCTTT | CASSLAIGIAEAFF
TRBJ2-5 | TRBV6-5 | - | - | TGTGCCAGCAGCCCGACTCTTGGCGATGAGGAGACCCAGTACTTC | CASSPTLGDEETQYF
TRBJ1-1 | TRBV19 | - | - | TGTGCCAGTAGTATTTACAGCCACACTGAAGCTTTCTTT | CASSIYSHTEAFF